This T cell receptor (beta chain) was sequenced for a study of T cell repertoires in cytomegalovirus infection. Study background: CMV infection and matching HLA type were both indicated by public TCR beta signatures.

The table lists this clonotype with a few counts. Its specificity is not known. V gave up 0 bases and J gave up 6 bases; unmatched junction bases: 2. Germline loops: CDR1 SEHNR, CDR2 FQNEAQ (reference sequence). This CDR3 spans 14 amino acids. TCRdb reanalysed the reads using MiXCR and keeps one entry per CDR3 protein. This table has roughly 310,000 distinct CDR3 sequences, approximately 32% appearing once. The material was cultured PBMCs, obtained from culture after CMV antigen stimulation. The chain recombines TRBV7-9 with TRBJ1-2; TRBD1 matches 9 bases. The sequence derives from a human donor in good health (CMV status not recorded). Some clones in this sample may be carry-over from other donors' samples. The CDR3 is CASSLARTGDGYTF. As DNA, the CDR3 is TGTGCCAGCAGCTTAGCCCGGACAGGGGATGGCTACACCTTC. Combining the CDR3 with reference TRBV7-9 and TRBJ1-2 gives the whole variable domain DTGVSQNPRHKITKRGQNVTFRCDPISEHNRLYWYRQTLGQGPEFLTYFQNEAQLEKSRLLSDRFSAERPKGSFSTLEIQRTEQGDSAMYLCASSLARTGDGYTFGSGTRLTVV.